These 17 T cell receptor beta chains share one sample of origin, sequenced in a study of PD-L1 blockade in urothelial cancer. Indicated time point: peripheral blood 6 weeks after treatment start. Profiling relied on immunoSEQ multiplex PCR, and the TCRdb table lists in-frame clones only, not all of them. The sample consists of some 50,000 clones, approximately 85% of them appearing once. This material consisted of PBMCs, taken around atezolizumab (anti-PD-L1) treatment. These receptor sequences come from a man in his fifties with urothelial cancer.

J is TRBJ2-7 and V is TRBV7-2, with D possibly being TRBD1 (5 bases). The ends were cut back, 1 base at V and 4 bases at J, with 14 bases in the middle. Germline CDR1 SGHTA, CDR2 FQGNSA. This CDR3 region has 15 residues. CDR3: CASSLVRLGVYEQYF. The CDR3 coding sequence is TGTGCCAGCAGCTTAGTACGATTAGGGGTTTACGAGCAGTACTTC. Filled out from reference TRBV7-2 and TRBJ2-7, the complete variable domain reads GAGVSQSPSNKVTEKGKDVELRCDPISGHTALYWYRQSLGQGLEFLIYFQGNSAPDKSGLPSDRFSAERTGGSVSTLTIQRTQQEDSAVYLCASSLVRLGVYEQYFGPGTRLTVT.

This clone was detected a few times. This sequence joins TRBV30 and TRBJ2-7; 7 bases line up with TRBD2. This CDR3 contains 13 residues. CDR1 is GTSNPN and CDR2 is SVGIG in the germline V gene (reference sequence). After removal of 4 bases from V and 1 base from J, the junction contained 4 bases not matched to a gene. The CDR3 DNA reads TGTGCCTGGACGAAGCGGGGTTCCTACGAGCAGTACTTC. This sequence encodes CAWTKRGSYEQYF.

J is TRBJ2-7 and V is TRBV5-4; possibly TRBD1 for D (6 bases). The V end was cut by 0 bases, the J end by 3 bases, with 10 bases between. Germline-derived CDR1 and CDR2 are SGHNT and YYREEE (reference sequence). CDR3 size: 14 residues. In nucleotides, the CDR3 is TGTGCCAGCAGCTTGGGTAGAGGGGGCTACGAGCAGTACTTC. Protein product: CASSLGRGGYEQYF.

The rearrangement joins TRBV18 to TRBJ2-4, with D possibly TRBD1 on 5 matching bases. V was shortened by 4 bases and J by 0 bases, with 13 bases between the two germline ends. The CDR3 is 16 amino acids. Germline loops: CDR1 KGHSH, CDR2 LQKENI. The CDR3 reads CASSRQPLIAKNIQYF. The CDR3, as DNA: TGTGCCAGCTCACGACAGCCCTTGATAGCCAAAAACATTCAGTACTTC.

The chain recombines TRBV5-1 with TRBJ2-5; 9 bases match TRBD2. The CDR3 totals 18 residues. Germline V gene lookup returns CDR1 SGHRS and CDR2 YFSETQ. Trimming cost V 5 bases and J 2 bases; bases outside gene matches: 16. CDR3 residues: CASSAGTSPTPLQETQYF. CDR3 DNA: TGCGCCAGCAGTGCCGGGACTAGCCCTACCCCCTTACAAGAGACCCAGTACTTC.

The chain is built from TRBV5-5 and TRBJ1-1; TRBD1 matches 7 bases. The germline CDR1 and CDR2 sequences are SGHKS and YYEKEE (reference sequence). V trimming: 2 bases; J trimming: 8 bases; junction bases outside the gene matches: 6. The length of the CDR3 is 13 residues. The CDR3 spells CASSLGTVSEAFF. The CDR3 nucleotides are TGTGCCAGCAGCTTAGGGACAGTCTCAGAAGCTTTCTTT.

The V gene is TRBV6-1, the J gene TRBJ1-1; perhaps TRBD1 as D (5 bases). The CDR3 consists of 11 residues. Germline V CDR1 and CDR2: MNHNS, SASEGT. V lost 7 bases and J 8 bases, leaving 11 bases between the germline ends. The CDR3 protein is CASTRSGEAFF. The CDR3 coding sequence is TGTGCCAGCACCCGCTCAGGGGAAGCTTTCTTT.

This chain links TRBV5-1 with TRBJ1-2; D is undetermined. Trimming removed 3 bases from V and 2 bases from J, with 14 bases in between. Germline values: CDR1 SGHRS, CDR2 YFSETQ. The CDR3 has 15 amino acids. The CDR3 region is CASSSPADTNYGYTF. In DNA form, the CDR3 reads TGCGCCAGCAGCTCCCCGGCGGATACCAACTATGGCTACACCTTC.

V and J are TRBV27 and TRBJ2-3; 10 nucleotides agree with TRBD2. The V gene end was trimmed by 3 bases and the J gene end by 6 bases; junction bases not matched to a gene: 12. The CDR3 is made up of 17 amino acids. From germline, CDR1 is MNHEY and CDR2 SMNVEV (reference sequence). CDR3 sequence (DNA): TGTGCCAGCAGTTTGGTTAAGCTAGCGGGAGAGTGGGATACGCAGTATTTT. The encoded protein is CASSLVKLAGEWDTQYF.

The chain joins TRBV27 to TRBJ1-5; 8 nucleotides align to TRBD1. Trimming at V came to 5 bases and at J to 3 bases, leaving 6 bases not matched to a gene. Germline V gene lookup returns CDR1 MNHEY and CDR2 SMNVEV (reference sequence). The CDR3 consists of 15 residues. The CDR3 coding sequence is TGTGCCAGCAGTATTGGACAGGGTATCAATCAGCCCCAGCATTTT. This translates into CASSIGQGINQPQHF.

CDR3 in amino acids: CASGLSGYEQYF. DNA for the CDR3: TGTGCTAGTGGTTTGTCGGGGTACGAGCAGTACTTC. The chain employs TRBV12-5 and TRBJ2-7, with D tentatively TRBD2 (5 bases). Per the germline V gene, CDR1 is LGHNT and CDR2 is FRNRAP. Trimming left V 2 bases short and J 4 bases short, with 6 bases between. The CDR3 length is 12 residues.

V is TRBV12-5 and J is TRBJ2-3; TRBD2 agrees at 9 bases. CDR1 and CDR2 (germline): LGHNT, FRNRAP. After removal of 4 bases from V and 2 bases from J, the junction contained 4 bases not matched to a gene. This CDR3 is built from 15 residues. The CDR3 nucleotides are TGTGCTAGTGGTTCTAGCGGGGTCTTCACAGATACGCAGTATTTT. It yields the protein CASGSSGVFTDTQYF.

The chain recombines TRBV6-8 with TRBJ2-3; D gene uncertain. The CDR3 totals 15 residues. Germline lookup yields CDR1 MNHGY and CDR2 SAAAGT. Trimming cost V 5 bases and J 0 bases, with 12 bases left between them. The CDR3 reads CASSRSGSSTDTQYF. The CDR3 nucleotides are TGTGCCAGCAGTCGCTCCGGGTCTAGCACAGATACGCAGTATTTT.

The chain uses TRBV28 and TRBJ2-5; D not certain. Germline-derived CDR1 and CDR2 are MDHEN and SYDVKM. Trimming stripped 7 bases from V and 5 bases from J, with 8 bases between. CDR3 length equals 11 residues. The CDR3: CASKDGETQYF. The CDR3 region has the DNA TGTGCCAGCAAAGACGGGGAGACCCAGTACTTC.

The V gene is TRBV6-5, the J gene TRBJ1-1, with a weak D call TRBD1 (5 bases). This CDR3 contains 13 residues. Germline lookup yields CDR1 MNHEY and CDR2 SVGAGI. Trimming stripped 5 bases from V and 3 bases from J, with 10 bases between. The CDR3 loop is CASSAGGDTEAFF. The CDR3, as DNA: TGTGCCAGCAGTGCCGGGGGGGACACTGAAGCTTTCTTT.

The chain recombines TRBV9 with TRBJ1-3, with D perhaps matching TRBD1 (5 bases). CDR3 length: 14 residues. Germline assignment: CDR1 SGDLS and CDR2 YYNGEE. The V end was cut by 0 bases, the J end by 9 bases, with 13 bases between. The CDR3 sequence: CASSVVEGGTTIYF. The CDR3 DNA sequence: TGTGCCAGCAGCGTAGTCGAAGGAGGGACCACCATATATTTT. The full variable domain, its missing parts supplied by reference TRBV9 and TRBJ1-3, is DSGVTQTPKHLITATGQRVTLRCSPRSGDLSVYWYQQSLDQGLQFLIQYYNGEERAKGNILERFSAQQFPDLHSELNLSSLELGDSALYFCASSVVEGGTTIYFGEGSWLTVV.

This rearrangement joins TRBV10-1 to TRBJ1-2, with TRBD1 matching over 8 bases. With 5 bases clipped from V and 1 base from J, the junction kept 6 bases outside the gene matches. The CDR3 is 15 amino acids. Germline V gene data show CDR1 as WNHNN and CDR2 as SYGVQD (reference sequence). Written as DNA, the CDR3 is TGCGCCAGCAGTCCGTCTACAGGGGGTAACTATGGCTACACCTTC. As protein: CASSPSTGGNYGYTF.